The clone carrying this T cell receptor (beta chain) was seen a handful of times. This entry belongs to a study of shared clonotypes between healthy human individuals. It was CD45RO-negative cells, positively selected for CCR7, that made up naive CD8 cells, with terminally differentiated effector memory CD45RA+ cells excluded. Sequencing was performed with immunoSEQ multiplex PCR; in TCRdb, only in-frame clones are kept and a portion is missing. The top ten clones hold 1.5% to 2% of a sample with around 1.9 million clones, approximately 92% of them seen once. The sequenced sample consisted of naive CD8+ T cells from PBMCs. The sequence came from a man younger than 30 in good health. Some clones in this sample may be carry-over from other donors' samples.

The CDR3 sequence: CSVPLSATEAFF. Here the CDR3 DNA reads TGCAGCGTTCCTCTTAGTGCCACTGAAGCTTTCTTT. V gene TRBV29-1 combines with J gene TRBJ1-1; D uncertain. Trimming took off 5 bases at V and 4 bases at J, with 11 bases between the two ends. The CDR3 spans 12 residues. Per germline, CDR1 SQVTM and CDR2 ANQGSEA.